Reported below is one TCR beta chain. These data belong to a study of T cell responses to AZD1222 COVID-19 vaccine. Sequenced by immunoSEQ multiplex PCR; TCRdb stores in-frame clones only, minus some. The sample holds more than 110,000 clones. The sequence came from an adult in good health. The sample comprised peripheral blood.

CDR3 protein: CATSELGQNTGELFF. CDR3 sequence (DNA): TGTGCCACCAGTGAGCTGGGACAGAACACCGGGGAGCTGTTTTTT. This chain connects TRBV24-1 to TRBJ2-2; D might be TRBD1 (6 bases). The germline V gene has CDR1 KGHDR and CDR2 SFDVKD. The CDR3 has 15 residues. V lost 4 bases to trimming and J lost 1 base, with 9 bases between them.